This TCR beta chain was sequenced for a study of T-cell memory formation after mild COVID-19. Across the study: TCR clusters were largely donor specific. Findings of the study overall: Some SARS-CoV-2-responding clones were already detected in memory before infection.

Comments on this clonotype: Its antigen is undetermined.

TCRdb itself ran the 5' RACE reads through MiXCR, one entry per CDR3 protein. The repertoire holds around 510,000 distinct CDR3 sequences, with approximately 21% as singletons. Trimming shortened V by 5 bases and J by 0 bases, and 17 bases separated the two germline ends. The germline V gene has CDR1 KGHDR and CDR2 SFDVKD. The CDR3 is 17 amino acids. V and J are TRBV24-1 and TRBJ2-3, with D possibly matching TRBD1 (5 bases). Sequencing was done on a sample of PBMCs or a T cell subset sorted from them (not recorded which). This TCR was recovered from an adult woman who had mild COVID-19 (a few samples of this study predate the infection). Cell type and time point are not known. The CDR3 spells CATSGTRIQPSTDTQYF. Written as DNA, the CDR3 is TGTGCCACCAGTGGGACAAGGATCCAACCTAGCACAGATACGCAGTATTTT.